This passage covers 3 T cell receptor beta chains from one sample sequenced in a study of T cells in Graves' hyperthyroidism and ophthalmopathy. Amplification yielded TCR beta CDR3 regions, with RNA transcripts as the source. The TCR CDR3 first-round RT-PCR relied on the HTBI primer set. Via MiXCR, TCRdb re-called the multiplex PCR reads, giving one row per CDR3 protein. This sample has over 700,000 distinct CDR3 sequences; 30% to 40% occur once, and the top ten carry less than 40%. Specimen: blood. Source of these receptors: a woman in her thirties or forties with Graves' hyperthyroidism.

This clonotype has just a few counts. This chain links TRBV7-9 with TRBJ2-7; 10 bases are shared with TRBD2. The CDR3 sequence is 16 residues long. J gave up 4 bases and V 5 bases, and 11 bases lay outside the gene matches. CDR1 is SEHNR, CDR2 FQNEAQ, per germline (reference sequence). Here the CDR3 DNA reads TGTGCCAGCAGCCGATCCACTAGCGGGAATGTTTACGAGCAGTACTTC. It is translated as CASSRSTSGNVYEQYF.

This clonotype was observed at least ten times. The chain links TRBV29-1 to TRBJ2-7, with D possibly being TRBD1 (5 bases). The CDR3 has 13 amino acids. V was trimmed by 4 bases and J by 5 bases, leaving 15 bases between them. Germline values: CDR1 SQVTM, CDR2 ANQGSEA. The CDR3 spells CSVGPNRLHEQYF. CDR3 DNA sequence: TGCAGCGTTGGGCCCAACAGGCTCCACGAGCAGTACTTC.

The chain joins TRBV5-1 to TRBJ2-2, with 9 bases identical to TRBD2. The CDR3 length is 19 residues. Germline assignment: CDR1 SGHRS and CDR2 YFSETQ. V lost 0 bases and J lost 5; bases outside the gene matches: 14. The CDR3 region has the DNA TGCGCCAGCAGCTTGGGTAGCGGGAGAACGGATGTGGTGACCGGGGAGCTGTTTTTT. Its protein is CASSLGSGRTDVVTGELFF.